This TCR beta chain is drawn from a study of T cell responses to AZD1222 COVID-19 vaccine. Findings and caveats of the study: White British people made up most donors, females outnumbered males, and clonal diversity was possibly underestimated. Repertoire sampling was restricted to post-peak T cell response timepoints.

The CDR3 length is 14 residues. V dropped 3 bases and J dropped 2; count of bases not matched to a gene: 3. CDR1 and CDR2 (germline): KGHSH, LQKENI. With regard to this clone: Its antigen is still unknown.

The data were produced by immunoSEQ multiplex PCR, yet TCRdb's version contains in-frame clones alone and is incomplete. The data show 45,000 to 65,000 clones, 80% seen once. This sequence joins TRBV18 and TRBJ2-7; 8 positions agree with TRBD1. The material was peripheral blood, obtained 28 days after the second AZD1222 dose. This receptor was identified in an adult who received the AZD1222 COVID-19 vaccine. CDR3 coding DNA: TGTGCCAGCTCACCTGGACAGGGCACCTACGAGCAGTACTTC. It yields the protein CASSPGQGTYEQYF.